This T cell receptor beta chain is drawn from a study of response to subunit inactivated influenza vaccine. Regarding the study as a whole: It was suggested by the authors that few new T cells are recruited by each seasonal influenza vaccination.

V was clipped by 0 bases and J by 3 bases, with 12 bases between them. Germline V lookup: CDR1 DFQATT, CDR2 SNEGSKA (reference sequence). The CDR3 runs to 14 residues. This clonotype was seen more than once but under ten times. Its target is unknown. TCRdb reprocessed the RT-PCR reads with MiXCR, giving one entry per CDR3 protein. The table lists 500,000 to 550,000 distinct CDR3 sequences, 7.6% of them singletons. This clonotype was obtained from a man aged 45 to 75 who received an inactivated influenza vaccine. This specimen consisted of PBMCs from blood, obtained around 2 years after vaccination. This chain connects TRBV20-1 to TRBJ2-7, with D unresolved. This CDR3 reads CSARDDLVYYEQYF. The CDR3 DNA follows: TGCAGTGCTAGAGACGACTTAGTCTACTACGAGCAGTACTTC.